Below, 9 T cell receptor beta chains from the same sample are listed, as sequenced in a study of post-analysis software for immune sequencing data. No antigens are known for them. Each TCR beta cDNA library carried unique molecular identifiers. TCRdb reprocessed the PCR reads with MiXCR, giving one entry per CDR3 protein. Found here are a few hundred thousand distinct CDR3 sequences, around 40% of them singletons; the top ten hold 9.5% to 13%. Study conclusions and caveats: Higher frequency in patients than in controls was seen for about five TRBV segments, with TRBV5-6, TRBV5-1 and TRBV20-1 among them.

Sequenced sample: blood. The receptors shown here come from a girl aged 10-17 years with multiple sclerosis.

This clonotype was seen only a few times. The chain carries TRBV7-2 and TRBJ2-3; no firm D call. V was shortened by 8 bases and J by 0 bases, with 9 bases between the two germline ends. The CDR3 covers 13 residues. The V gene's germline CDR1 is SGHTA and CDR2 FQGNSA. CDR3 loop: CASGLGSTDTQYF. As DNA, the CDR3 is TGTGCCAGCGGCCTGGGGAGCACAGATACGCAGTATTTT.

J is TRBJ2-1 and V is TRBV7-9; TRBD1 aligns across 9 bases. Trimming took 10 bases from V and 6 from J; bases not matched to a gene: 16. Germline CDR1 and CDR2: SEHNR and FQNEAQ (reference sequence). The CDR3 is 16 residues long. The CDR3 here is CATSREGTGPFNEQFF. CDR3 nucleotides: TGTGCCACCTCCAGGGAGGGGACAGGGCCCTTCAATGAGCAGTTCTTC.

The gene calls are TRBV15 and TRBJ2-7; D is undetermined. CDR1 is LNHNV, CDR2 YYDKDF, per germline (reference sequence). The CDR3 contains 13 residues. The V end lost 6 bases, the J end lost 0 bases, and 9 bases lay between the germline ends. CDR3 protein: CATRTARSYEQYF. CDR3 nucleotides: TGTGCCACCAGAACGGCACGCTCCTACGAGCAGTACTTC.

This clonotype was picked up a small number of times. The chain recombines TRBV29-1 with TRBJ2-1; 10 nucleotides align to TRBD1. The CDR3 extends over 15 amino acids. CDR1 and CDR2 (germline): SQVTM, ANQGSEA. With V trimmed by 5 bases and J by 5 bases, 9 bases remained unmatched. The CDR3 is CSVPPGQGNNNEQFF. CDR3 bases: TGCAGCGTTCCACCGGGACAGGGGAATAACAATGAGCAGTTCTTC.

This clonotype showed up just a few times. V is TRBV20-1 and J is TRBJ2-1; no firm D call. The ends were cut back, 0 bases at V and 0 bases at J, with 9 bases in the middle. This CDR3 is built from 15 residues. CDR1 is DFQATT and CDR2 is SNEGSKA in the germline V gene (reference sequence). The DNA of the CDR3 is TGCAGTGCTAGAGATCGCACCTTCTCCTACAATGAGCAGTTCTTC. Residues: CSARDRTFSYNEQFF.

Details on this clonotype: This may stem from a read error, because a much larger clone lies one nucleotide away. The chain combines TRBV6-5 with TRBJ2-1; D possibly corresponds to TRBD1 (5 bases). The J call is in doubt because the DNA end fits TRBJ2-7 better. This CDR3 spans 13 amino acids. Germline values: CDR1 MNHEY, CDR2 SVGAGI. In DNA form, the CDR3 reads TGTGCCAGCAGTTACGACAGCTACAATGAGCAGTACTTC. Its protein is CASSYDSYNEQYF.

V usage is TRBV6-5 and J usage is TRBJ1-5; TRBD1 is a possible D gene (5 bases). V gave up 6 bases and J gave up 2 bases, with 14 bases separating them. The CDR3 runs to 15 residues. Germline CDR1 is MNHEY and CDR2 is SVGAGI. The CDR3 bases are TGTGCCAGCAGGGGGACGGGCGGCGGCAATCAGCCCCAGCATTTT. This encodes CASRGTGGGNQPQHF.

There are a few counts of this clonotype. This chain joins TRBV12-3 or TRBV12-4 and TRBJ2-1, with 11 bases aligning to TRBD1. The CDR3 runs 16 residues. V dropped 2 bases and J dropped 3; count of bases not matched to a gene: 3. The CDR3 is CASSLLGTGGYNEQFF. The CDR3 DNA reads TGTGCCAGCAGTTTATTGGGGACAGGGGGCTACAATGAGCAGTTCTTC.

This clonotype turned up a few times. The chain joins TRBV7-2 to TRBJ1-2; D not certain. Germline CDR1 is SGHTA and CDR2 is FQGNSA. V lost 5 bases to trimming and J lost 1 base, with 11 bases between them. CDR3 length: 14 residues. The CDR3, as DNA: TGTGCCAGCAGCCCTTATCAAAGTAACTATGGCTACACCTTC. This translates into CASSPYQSNYGYTF.